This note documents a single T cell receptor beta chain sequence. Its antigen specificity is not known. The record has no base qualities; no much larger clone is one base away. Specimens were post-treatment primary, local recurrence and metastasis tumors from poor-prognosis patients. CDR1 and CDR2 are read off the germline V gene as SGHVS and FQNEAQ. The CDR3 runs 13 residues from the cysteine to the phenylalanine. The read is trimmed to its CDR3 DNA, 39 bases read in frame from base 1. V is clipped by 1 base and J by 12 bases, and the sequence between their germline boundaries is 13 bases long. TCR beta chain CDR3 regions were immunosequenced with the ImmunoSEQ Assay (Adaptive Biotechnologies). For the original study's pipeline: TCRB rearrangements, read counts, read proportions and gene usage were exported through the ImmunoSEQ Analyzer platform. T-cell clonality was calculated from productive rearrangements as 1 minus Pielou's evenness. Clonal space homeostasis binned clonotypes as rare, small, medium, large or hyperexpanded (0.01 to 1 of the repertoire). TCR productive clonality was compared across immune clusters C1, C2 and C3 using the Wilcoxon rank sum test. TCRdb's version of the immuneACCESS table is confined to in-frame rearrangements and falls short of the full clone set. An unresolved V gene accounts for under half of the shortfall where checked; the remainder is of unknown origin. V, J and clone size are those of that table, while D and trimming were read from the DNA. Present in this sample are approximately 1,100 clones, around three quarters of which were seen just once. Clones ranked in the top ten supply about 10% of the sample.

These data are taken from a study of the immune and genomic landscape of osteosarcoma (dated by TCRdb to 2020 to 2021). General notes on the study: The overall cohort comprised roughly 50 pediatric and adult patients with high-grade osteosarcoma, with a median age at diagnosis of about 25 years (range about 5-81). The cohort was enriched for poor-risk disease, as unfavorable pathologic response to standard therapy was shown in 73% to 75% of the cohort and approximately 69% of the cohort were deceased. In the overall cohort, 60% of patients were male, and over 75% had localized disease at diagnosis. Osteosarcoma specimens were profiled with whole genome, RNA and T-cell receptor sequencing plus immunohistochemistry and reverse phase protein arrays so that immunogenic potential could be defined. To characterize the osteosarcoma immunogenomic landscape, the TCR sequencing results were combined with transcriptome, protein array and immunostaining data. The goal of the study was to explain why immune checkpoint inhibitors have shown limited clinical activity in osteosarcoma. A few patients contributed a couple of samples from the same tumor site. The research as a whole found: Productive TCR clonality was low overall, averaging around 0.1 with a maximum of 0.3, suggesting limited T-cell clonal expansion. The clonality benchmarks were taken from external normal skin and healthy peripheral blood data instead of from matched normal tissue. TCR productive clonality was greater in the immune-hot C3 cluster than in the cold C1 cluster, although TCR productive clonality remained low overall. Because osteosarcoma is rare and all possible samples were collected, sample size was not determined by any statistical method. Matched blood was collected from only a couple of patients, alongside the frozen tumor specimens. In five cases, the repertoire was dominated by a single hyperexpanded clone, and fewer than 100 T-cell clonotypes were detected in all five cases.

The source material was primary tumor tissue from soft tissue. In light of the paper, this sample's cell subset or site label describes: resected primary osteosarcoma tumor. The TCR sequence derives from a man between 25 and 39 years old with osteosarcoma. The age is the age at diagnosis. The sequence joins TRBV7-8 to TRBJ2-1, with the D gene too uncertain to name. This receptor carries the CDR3 CASSLGQAFGQFF. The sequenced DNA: TGTGCCAGCAGCTTAGGGCAGGCCTTTGGGCAGTTCTTC.